This T cell receptor (beta chain) derives from a study of technical replicates of blood from a few donors. The V and J ends lost 2 bases and 7 bases, in that order; junction bases with no gene match: 6. Germline V gene data show CDR1 as SGHNT and CDR2 as YYREEE (reference sequence). The CDR3 is 13 amino acids. Using immunoSEQ multiplex PCR, the repertoire was profiled, and TCRdb retains in-frame clones only, with some absent. The sample holds around 49,000 clones, 90% to 96% seen once. Sequenced sample: T cells isolated from PBMCs. The chain has TRBV5-4 and TRBJ2-7, with 7 nucleotides matching TRBD1. This receptor was identified in a human donor in good health. The CDR3 sequence is CASSLTGVREQYF. CDR3 nucleotide sequence: TGTGCCAGCAGCTTAACAGGGGTAAGGGAGCAGTACTTC.